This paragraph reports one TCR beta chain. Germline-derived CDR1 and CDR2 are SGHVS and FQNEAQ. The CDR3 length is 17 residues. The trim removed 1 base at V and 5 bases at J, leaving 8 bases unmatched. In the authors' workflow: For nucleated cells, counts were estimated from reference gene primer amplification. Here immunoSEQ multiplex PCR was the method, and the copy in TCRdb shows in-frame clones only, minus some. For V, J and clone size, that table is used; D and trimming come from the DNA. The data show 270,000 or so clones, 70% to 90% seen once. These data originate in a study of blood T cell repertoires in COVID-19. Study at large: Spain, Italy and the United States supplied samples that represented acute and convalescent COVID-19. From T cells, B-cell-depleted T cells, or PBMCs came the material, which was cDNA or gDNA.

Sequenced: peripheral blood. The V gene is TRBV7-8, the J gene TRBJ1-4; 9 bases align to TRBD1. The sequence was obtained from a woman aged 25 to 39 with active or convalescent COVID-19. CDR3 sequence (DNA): TGTGCCAGCAGCTTAGGCACAGGGGGCGTTCGGAATGAAAAACTGTTTTTT. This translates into CASSLGTGGVRNEKLFF.